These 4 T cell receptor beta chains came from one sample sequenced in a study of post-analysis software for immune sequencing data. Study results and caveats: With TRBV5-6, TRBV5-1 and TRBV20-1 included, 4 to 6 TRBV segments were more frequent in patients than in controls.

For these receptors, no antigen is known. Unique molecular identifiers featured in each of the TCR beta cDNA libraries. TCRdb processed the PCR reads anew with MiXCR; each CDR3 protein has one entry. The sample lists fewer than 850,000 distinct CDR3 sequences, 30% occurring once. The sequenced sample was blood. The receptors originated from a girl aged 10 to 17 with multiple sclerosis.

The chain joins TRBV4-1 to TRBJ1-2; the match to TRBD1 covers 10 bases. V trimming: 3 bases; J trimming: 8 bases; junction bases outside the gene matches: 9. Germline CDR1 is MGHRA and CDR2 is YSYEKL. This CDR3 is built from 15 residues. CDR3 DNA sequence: TGCGCCAGCAGCCAGGCCGGGACAGGGGACGTGGGCTACACCTTC. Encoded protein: CASSQAGTGDVGYTF.

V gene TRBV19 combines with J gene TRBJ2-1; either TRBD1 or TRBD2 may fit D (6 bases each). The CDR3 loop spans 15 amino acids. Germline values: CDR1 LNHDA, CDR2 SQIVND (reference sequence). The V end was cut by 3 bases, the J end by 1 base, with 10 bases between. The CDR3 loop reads CASSIRGPSYNEQFF. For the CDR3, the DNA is TGTGCCAGTAGTATCCGGGGGCCTTCCTACAATGAGCAGTTCTTC.

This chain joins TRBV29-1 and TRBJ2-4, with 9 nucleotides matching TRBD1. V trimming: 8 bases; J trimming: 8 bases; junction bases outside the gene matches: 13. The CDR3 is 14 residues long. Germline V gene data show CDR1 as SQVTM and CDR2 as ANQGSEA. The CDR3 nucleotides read TGCAGCACGATCCCGGGACAGGGTTCGGACATTCAGTACTTC. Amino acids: CSTIPGQGSDIQYF.

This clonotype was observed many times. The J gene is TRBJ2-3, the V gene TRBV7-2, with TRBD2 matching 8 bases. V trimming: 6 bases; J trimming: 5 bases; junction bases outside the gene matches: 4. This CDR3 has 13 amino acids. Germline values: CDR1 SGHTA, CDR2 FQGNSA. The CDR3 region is CASSRAGGDTQYF. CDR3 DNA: TGTGCCAGCAGTCGCGCGGGGGGAGATACGCAGTATTTT.